This T cell receptor (beta chain) comes out of a study of beta chain features in type 1 diabetes. Overall study context: In age, gender and cell yields, patients were similar to healthy donors. Overall study results and limits: Among patients with Type 1 diabetes, TCRB CDR3s were moderately but significantly shorter in every one of the four CD4+ subsets.

With respect to this clone: Antigen specificity is unknown.

By way of CD45RO/CCR7/CD25/CD127/CD95/CD27, the CD4+ regulatory, stem cell-like memory, central memory and naive cells were sorted. As every portion of the isolated RNA was reverse transcribed, the sequencing read expressed TCRB transcripts. Each sample of naive, central memory or regulatory T cells had, on average, around 4 million reads. Profiling relied on immunoSEQ multiplex PCR, and the TCRdb table lists in-frame clones only, not all of them. Among around 300,000 clones, around 7.3% were seen once, and the ten largest hold approximately 0.99%. The ends were cut back, 4 bases at V and 4 bases at J, with 13 bases in the middle. This CDR3 comprises 14 residues. Germline CDR1 reads SGHNT; CDR2 reads YYREEE (reference sequence).

This sequence joins TRBV5-4 and TRBJ2-3; the D call may be TRBD1 or TRBD2 (5 bases each). This TCR derives from a woman aged 18-35 years in good health. Sequencing was done on a sample of central memory CD4+ T cells from blood. CDR3 sequence: CASSTPGPPDTQYF. The CDR3 bases are TGTGCCAGCAGCACGCCGGGACCCCCAGATACGCAGTATTTT. The full variable domain, its missing parts supplied by reference TRBV5-4 and TRBJ2-3, is ETGVTQSPTHLIKTRGQQVTLRCSSQSGHNTVSWYQQALGQGPQFIFQYYREEENGRGNFPPRFSGLQFPNYSSELNVNALELDDSALYLCASSTPGPPDTQYFGPGTRLTVL.